The T cell receptor (beta chain) under discussion was sequenced for a study of T cell responses to AZD1222 COVID-19 vaccine. Study-level findings and limits: After two AZD1222 doses, spike-specific TCR breadth and depth rose versus day 0. Possibly, clonal diversity was underestimated; donors were largely white British and included more females. Unmutated variant regions are reportedly targeted by nearly half of spike-specific TCRs. Spike as a whole was targeted by vaccine-associated CD4 TCRs, dominant at 160-218 and 743-854.

Germline V gene lookup returns CDR1 LNHDA and CDR2 SQIVND (reference sequence). CDR3 length: 15 residues. The V gene lost 5 bases and the J gene lost 0 bases, with 10 bases spanning the gap. The table came from immunoSEQ multiplex PCR; TCRdb's copy has only in-frame clones and leaves some out. This table has about 180,000 clones, around 90% appearing once. On this clone: Antigen specificity is unknown.

The starting material was peripheral blood, obtained on day 0 of AZD1222 vaccination. The TCR comes from an adult in good health. The V call is TRBV19, the J call TRBJ1-4; the D gene is possibly TRBD1 (5 bases). CDR3 DNA: TGTGCCAGTAGTTCTTTGACAGCAACTAATGAAAAACTGTTTTTT. It specifies CASSSLTATNEKLFF.